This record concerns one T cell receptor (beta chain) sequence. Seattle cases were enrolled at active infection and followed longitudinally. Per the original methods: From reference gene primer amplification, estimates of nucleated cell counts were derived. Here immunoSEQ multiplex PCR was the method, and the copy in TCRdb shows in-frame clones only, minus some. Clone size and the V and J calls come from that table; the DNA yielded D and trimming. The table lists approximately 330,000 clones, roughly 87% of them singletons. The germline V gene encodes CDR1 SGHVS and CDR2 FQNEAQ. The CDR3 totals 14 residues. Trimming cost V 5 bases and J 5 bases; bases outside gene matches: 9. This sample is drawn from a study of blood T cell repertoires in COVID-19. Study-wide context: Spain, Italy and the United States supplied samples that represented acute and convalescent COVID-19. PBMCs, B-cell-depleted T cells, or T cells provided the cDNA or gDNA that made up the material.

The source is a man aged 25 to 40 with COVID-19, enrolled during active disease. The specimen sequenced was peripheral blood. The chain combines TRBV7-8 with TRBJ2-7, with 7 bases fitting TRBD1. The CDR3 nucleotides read TGTGCCAGCAGCCCTCGACAGGGAGCCGACGAGCAGTACTTC. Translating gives CASSPRQGADEQYF.